This is a list of T cell receptor beta chains from one sample in a study of blood T cell repertoires in COVID-19. The protocol was immunoSEQ multiplex PCR, while the TCRdb copy is restricted to in-frame clones and leaves out a portion. The sample records about 360,000 clones, 70% to 90% being singletons. The sequencing input was peripheral blood. The receptors shown here come from a human donor in a cohort sampled during active COVID-19. The CDR3 runs from the conserved cysteine through the conserved F or W. A D gene is named only where the DNA matches it firmly. The size entry is marked missing in some rows and otherwise reads once, few, many or a size class.

TGTGCCAGCAGCGTAGGACCGGGAAGGCCCACTGAAGCTTTCTTT,CASSVGPGRPTEAFF,15,.,TRBV9,.,TRBJ1-1
TGCGCCAGCAGCCTCCAGGGGGGCGGCTACACCTTC,CASSLQGGGYTF,12,TRBD1,TRBV5-1,few,TRBJ1-2
TGCGCCAGCAGTCATTCTCCACTAGCGGGAGTCGCGGAGACCCAGTACTTC,CASSHSPLAGVAETQYF,17,TRBD2,TRBV4-1,.,TRBJ2-5
TGTGCCAGCAGCCAAGAGCCGGGCCGGGAGCAGTATTTT,CASSQEPGREQYF,13,.,TRBV3-1/TRBV3-2,.,TRBJ2-3
TGTGCCAGCAGCGGGGGACAGGATTATGGCTACACCTTC,CASSGGQDYGYTF,13,TRBD1,TRBV3-1/TRBV3-2,.,TRBJ1-2
TGTGCCAGCAGTTACCGGCGGAGTAATGAGCAGTTCTTC,CASSYRRSNEQFF,13,.,TRBV6-6,.,TRBJ2-1
TGCGCCAGCAGCCAAGAATCCGGGACTTTTATTCAGTACTTC,CASSQESGTFIQYF,14,.,TRBV4-1,.,TRBJ2-4
TGCAGCGTTGAAGAAAGCAGCTTGGGCGGCTACACCTTC,CSVEESSLGGYTF,13,.,TRBV29-1,.,TRBJ1-2
TGTGCCAGCAGCTACGGACAGGGGAGCTCCTATAATTCACCCCTCCACTTT,CASSYGQGSSYNSPLHF,17,.,TRBV21-1,many,TRBJ1-6
TGTGCCAGCAGTGAAGGGACAGGGGGCTGGTATGAGCAGTTCTTC,CASSEGTGGWYEQFF,15,TRBD1,TRBV6-1,few,TRBJ2-1
TGTGCCAGCAGCTTTCAGGGACAGGGGGACCCCTACACCTTC,CASSFQGQGDPYTF,14,TRBD1,TRBV28,.,TRBJ1-2
TGTGCCAGCAGCTTGTGGACAGGGCAAGGAAAAGAGACCCAGTACTTC,CASSLWTGQGKETQYF,16,TRBD1,TRBV5-4,.,TRBJ2-5
TGTGCCAGCTCACCCTCCGTGGCTGACTACTACAATGAGCAGTTCTTC,CASSPSVADYYNEQFF,16,.,TRBV18,once,TRBJ2-1
TGTGCCTGGAGCCTCGGGGACACTGAAGCTTTCTTT,CAWSLGDTEAFF,12,.,TRBV30,.,TRBJ1-1
TGTGCCAGCAGCGTAGAGGCAGGAAAGAACACCGGGGAGCTGTTTTTT,CASSVEAGKNTGELFF,16,.,TRBV9,.,TRBJ2-2
TGTGCCAGCAGTTACCTTCGGTCGGGGGGGCTCTCTGGGGCCAACGTCCTGACTTTC,CASSYLRSGGLSGANVLTF,19,TRBD2,TRBV27,.,TRBJ2-6
TGTGCCAGCAGCCCGGGACTAGCACTCCCCGGGGGGCAGTTCTTC,CASSPGLALPGGQFF,15,TRBD2,TRBV7-2,.,TRBJ2-1
TGTGCCATCAGTGAGAGACTAGCGGGAGAAGTCAATGAGCAGTTCTTC,CAISERLAGEVNEQFF,16,TRBD2,TRBV10-3,.,TRBJ2-1
TGTGCCAGCAGTTCCGGGACAGTAGGCGACGAGCAGTACTTC,CASSSGTVGDEQYF,14,TRBD1,TRBV27,.,TRBJ2-7
TGTGCCACCAGTGACCCTACAGGGGGCAGTGAATCAGATACGCAGTATTTT,CATSDPTGGSESDTQYF,17,TRBD1,TRBV24-1,.,TRBJ2-3
TGTGCCAGCAGTTACTCGCCACCACAGGGATATGGCTACACCTTC,CASSYSPPQGYGYTF,15,.,TRBV6-6,.,TRBJ1-2
TGTGCCAGCAGCGTGGGGGCGGGACAGGGATATCAGCCCCAGCATTTT,CASSVGAGQGYQPQHF,16,TRBD1,TRBV9,once,TRBJ1-5
TGTGCCACCCGACCTATGGTCAGGGGTGGAAGGGGAGATAGCAATCAGCCCCAGCATTTT,CATRPMVRGGRGDSNQPQHF,20,.,TRBV19,.,TRBJ1-5
TGCGCCAGCAGTGAGGCGGGGTTTAGCACAGATACGCAGTATTTT,CASSEAGFSTDTQYF,15,.,TRBV10-2,.,TRBJ2-3
TGCGCCAGCAGTCAAACGGTTGCTGGGCAGTACTTC,CASSQTVAGQYF,12,.,TRBV23-1,.,TRBJ2-7
TGTGCCATCAGTGAGTCTCAGCGGGATAATGAGCAGTTCTTC,CAISESQRDNEQFF,14,TRBD2,TRBV10-3,once,TRBJ2-1
TGTGCCAGTAGCCCTCGGGGGTCATACTATGGCTACACCTTC,CASSPRGSYYGYTF,14,.,TRBV19,many,TRBJ1-2
TGCGCCAGCAGCCGTGAATCTAGCGGGAGTATCGGCGAGCAGTACTTC,CASSRESSGSIGEQYF,16,TRBD2,TRBV5-1,.,TRBJ2-7
TGTGCCAGCAGCCAAGTTGGGACTCTAAACTATGGCTACACCTTC,CASSQVGTLNYGYTF,15,.,TRBV3-1/TRBV3-2,.,TRBJ1-2
TGTGCCAGCAGCGCAGGGTACACTGAAGCTTTCTTT,CASSAGYTEAFF,12,.,TRBV2,.,TRBJ1-1
TGTGCCAGCAGCCTAGGGACAGGGACTTATGGCTACACCTTC,CASSLGTGTYGYTF,14,TRBD1,TRBV14,.,TRBJ1-2
TGTGCCAGCGGCTCGGCAGGGGACTATGGCTACACCTTC,CASGSAGDYGYTF,13,.,TRBV28,.,TRBJ1-2
TGTGCCAGCAGCATCCCGGGGGAAGAGACCCAGTACTTC,CASSIPGEETQYF,13,.,TRBV28,.,TRBJ2-5
TGCGCCAGCAGCTTGGAAGGGGAGGGTGGCTACACCTTC,CASSLEGEGGYTF,13,.,TRBV5-1,.,TRBJ1-2
TGTGCCAGCAGCCTGCGGGGCCAAGGGAACTCTGGAAACACCATATATTTT,CASSLRGQGNSGNTIYF,17,.,TRBV7-9,.,TRBJ1-3
TGTGCCAGCAGCTTAGCATTTCAGGGGGCGCCTTTTTATGGCTACACCTTC,CASSLAFQGAPFYGYTF,17,TRBD1,TRBV7-8,.,TRBJ1-2
TGTGCCAGCAGTGTAGGACAGGGGATAATGGCCGGGGAGCTGTTTTTT,CASSVGQGIMAGELFF,16,TRBD1,TRBV2,.,TRBJ2-2
TGTGCCAGCAGCTTGGCGGAGGGCACCCATGAGCAGTTCTTC,CASSLAEGTHEQFF,14,.,TRBV5-8,.,TRBJ2-1
TGTGCCAGCAGCCTTCGACTAGGAGAAATAGAGACCCAGTACTTC,CASSLRLGEIETQYF,15,.,TRBV28,.,TRBJ2-5
TGTGCCAGCGGCAGGACTAGCGGCCCCGAGCAGTACTTC,CASGRTSGPEQYF,13,TRBD2,TRBV27,.,TRBJ2-7
TGTGCCATCAGTGAGAGAGGGAGTGGGGGGGCGCCTGGAAACACCATATATTTT,CAISERGSGGAPGNTIYF,18,.,TRBV10-3,.,TRBJ1-3
TGTGCCAGCAGTTACGCCGAGGACTACGAGCAGTACTTC,CASSYAEDYEQYF,13,.,TRBV6-5,.,TRBJ2-7
TGTGCCAGTAGTTTACGGCCTTTCCCGGAGGCTGAAGCTTTCTTT,CASSLRPFPEAEAFF,15,.,TRBV19,.,TRBJ1-1
TGCGCCAGCAGCCTGGAGGTCCTAGCGGGGGGCTACGAGCAGTACTTC,CASSLEVLAGGYEQYF,16,TRBD2,TRBV5-1,.,TRBJ2-7
TGCAGCGTTGCCCTTAGCTCCTACGAGCAGTACTTC,CSVALSSYEQYF,12,.,TRBV29-1,.,TRBJ2-7